This T cell receptor (beta chain) came from a study of response to subunit inactivated influenza vaccine. TCRdb ran MiXCR on the RT-PCR reads and lists one entry per CDR3 protein. Among 500,000 to 600,000 distinct CDR3 sequences listed, 14% were seen once. This clonotype was seen more than once but under ten times. This CDR3 has 16 amino acids. V was pared by 2 bases and J by 5 bases, with 17 bases between. Per the germline V gene, CDR1 is SGHAT and CDR2 is FQDESV (reference sequence). The source was PBMCs from blood, collected 11 to 12 days after vaccination. The sequence was collected from a man between 45 and 60 years old who received an inactivated influenza vaccine. V usage is TRBV11-1 and J usage is TRBJ2-3; perhaps TRBD1 as D (5 bases). CDR3 sequence reads: CASSLKLWGLGDTQYF. CDR3 in DNA: TGTGCCAGCAGCTTAAAACTTTGGGGCCTGGGAGATACGCAGTATTTT. Full variable domain (remainder filled in from reference TRBV11-1 and TRBJ2-3): EAEVAQSPRYKITEKSQAVAFWCDPISGHATLYWYRQILGQGPELLVQFQDESVVDDSQLPKDRFSAERLKGVDSTLKIQPAELGDSAMYLCASSLKLWGLGDTQYFGPGTRLTVL.